Each of the 32 T cell receptor beta chains below was sequenced from the same sample in a study of response to subunit inactivated influenza vaccine. TCRdb independently ran MiXCR on the RT-PCR reads; one entry per CDR3 protein. The profile shows more than 700,000 distinct CDR3 sequences, around 20% of them singletons. This material consisted of PBMCs from blood, taken approximately 5 days after vaccination. The origin of the receptors is a man over 45 who received an inactivated influenza vaccine.

This sequence joins TRBV20-1 and TRBJ1-1; D perhaps matches TRBD1 (6 bases). Per the germline V gene, CDR1 is DFQATT and CDR2 is SNEGSKA (reference sequence). V dropped 5 bases and J dropped 4 bases, with 11 bases sitting between them. This CDR3 spans 12 amino acids. CDR3 sequence (DNA): TGCAGTGCTTACAGGGCCGGCACTGAAGCTTTCTTT. It is translated as CSAYRAGTEAFF.

This sequence joins TRBV5-5 and TRBJ1-5, with D possibly TRBD1 on 5 matching bases. This CDR3 is 15 amino acids long. Germline-derived CDR1 and CDR2 are SGHKS and YYEKEE (reference sequence). Trimming pared 0 bases from V and 5 bases from J, leaving 12 bases between. The CDR3 is CASSLGTTLYQPQHF. CDR3 nucleotides: TGTGCCAGCAGCTTGGGGACAACGCTTTATCAGCCCCAGCATTTT.

The rearrangement links TRBV10-3 to TRBJ1-2, with unresolved D. The CDR3 spans 12 residues. V lost 6 bases and J lost 3, with 8 bases in between. Germline CDR1 is ENHRY and CDR2 is SYGVKD. The CDR3 DNA reads as TGTGCCATCAGCGCGACGCACTATGGCTACACCTTC. As protein: CAISATHYGYTF.

This rearrangement joins TRBV7-2 to TRBJ2-7; TRBD1 is a possible D gene (6 bases). V was trimmed by 4 bases and J by 4 bases, leaving 17 bases between them. The V gene's germline CDR1 is SGHTA and CDR2 FQGNSA. This CDR3 is built from 15 residues. For the CDR3, the DNA is TGTGCCAGCAGCTACGCAGGGGTGGGTGGTTACGAGCAGTACTTC. This codes for CASSYAGVGGYEQYF.

The gene calls are TRBV2 and TRBJ2-7; the D call may be TRBD1 or TRBD2 (5 bases each). Germline loops: CDR1 SNHLY, CDR2 FYNNEI. The length of the CDR3 is 14 residues. Trimming took off 6 bases at V and 5 bases at J, with 17 bases between the two ends. The DNA of the CDR3 is TGTGCCAGCAGGGGGGATGTGGGTGGGAACGAGCAGTACTTC. Its protein is CASRGDVGGNEQYF.

This clonotype was found a few times. The chain combines TRBV12-3 or TRBV12-4 with TRBJ2-1, with 8 bases that match TRBD2. Trimming cost V 6 bases and J 4 bases; bases outside gene matches: 8. The CDR3 has 15 residues. CDR3 amino acids: CASRYSGTRYNEQFF. The CDR3 DNA reads as TGTGCCAGCAGATATAGCGGGACAAGATACAATGAGCAGTTCTTC.

This clonotype was seen a handful of times. Relative to the germline gene, one junction end is altered; a read error may explain this. This chain uses TRBV6-6 with TRBJ1-1, with D maybe TRBD1 (6 bases). There are 13 residues in the CDR3. Germline CDR1 and CDR2: MNHNY and SVGAGI (reference sequence). CDR3 loop: CASSYPSQGSTIF. CDR3 DNA sequence: TGTGCCAGCAGTTACCCCAGTCAGGGGTCCACGATCTTT.

Written as DNA, the CDR3 is TGTGCCAGCAGCCCGCGGTCAGCGGGGGGGCACACCGGGGAGCTGTTTTTT. It translates to CASSPRSAGGHTGELFF. This chain joins TRBV9 and TRBJ2-2; 10 bases are shared with TRBD2. Germline-derived CDR1 and CDR2 are SGDLS and YYNGEE. The CDR3 contains 17 residues. The junction had 9 bases not matched to a gene; V was cut back by 4 bases and J by 3 bases.

This clonotype was seen more than once but under ten times. The V and J genes are TRBV20-1 and TRBJ2-1; D tentatively fits TRBD1 or TRBD2 (5 bases each). CDR1 DFQATT and CDR2 SNEGSKA come from the germline V gene (reference sequence). This CDR3 is built from 15 residues. The ends were cut back, 0 bases at V and 6 bases at J, with 15 bases in the middle. CDR3: CSARDLRGPGNEQFF. DNA for the CDR3: TGCAGTGCTAGAGATCTGAGGGGCCCTGGCAATGAGCAGTTCTTC.

The J gene is TRBJ2-7, the V gene TRBV25-1; 9 bases map to TRBD1. The CDR3 extends over 13 amino acids. Germline V gives CDR1 MGHDK, CDR2 SYGVNS. V was clipped by 5 bases and J by 4 bases; unmatched bases: 3. The CDR3 nucleotides read TGTGCCAGCAGTTACAGGGGGCGTTACGAGCAGTACTTC. This translates into CASSYRGRYEQYF.

This clonotype was seen a handful of times. The V gene is TRBV20-1, the J gene TRBJ2-7; 9 bases are shared with TRBD2. Germline CDR1 reads DFQATT; CDR2 reads SNEGSKA (reference sequence). The CDR3 loop spans 13 amino acids. This CDR3 is CSVAGVSSYEQYF. The DNA for the CDR3 is TGCAGCGTAGCGGGAGTGAGCTCCTACGAGCAGTACTTC.

The chain couples TRBV4-1 to TRBJ1-1; D is ambiguous. Germline assignment: CDR1 MGHRA and CDR2 YSYEKL. Trimming stripped 3 bases from V and 1 base from J, with 12 bases between. The CDR3 extends over 15 amino acids. The CDR3 DNA sequence: TGCGCCAGCAGCCAGAGACATCCAGCGAACACTGAAGCTTTCTTT. It yields the protein CASSQRHPANTEAFF.

This clonotype was seen more than once but under ten times. CDR3 protein: CASSLPGQGVQPQHF. For the CDR3, the DNA is TGTGCCAGCAGCTTACCGGGACAGGGGGTCCAGCCCCAGCATTTT. The rearrangement joins TRBV7-8 to TRBJ1-5, with 11 bases aligning to TRBD1. CDR3 length equals 15 residues. J was trimmed by 7 bases and V by 2 bases; bases with no gene match: 4. The germline V gene encodes CDR1 SGHVS and CDR2 FQNEAQ.

This rearrangement joins TRBV18 to TRBJ1-1; 8 positions agree with TRBD1. CDR3 size: 14 residues. Germline values: CDR1 KGHSH, CDR2 LQKENI. J gave up 6 bases and V 7 bases, and 10 bases lay outside the gene matches. The CDR3 sequence: CASYQGAAGPEAFF. In DNA form, the CDR3 reads TGTGCCAGCTACCAGGGGGCGGCCGGTCCTGAAGCTTTCTTT.

This clonotype was seen a few times. This chain joins TRBV30 and TRBJ1-4, with D maybe TRBD1 (6 bases). Trimming took 2 bases from V and 0 from J, leaving 13 bases between them. Germline V gene sequence: CDR1 GTSNPN, CDR2 SVGIG (reference sequence). The CDR3 sequence is 16 residues long. The DNA of the CDR3 is TGTGCCTGGAGTCCGGGACAAGCGGCAACTAATGAAAAACTGTTTTTT. Translating gives CAWSPGQAATNEKLFF.

The CDR3 is CASSPIDGELFF. The DNA of the CDR3 is TGTGCCAGCAGCCCCATTGACGGGGAGCTGTTTTTT. This chain uses TRBV9 with TRBJ2-2; D not certain. The CDR3 sequence is 12 residues long. V lost 4 bases, J lost 7 bases, and 8 bases lay in between. Germline V gene data show CDR1 as SGDLS and CDR2 as YYNGEE.

In this sample, this clonotype turned up once. This likely comes from a read error, as the CDR3 has no conserved phenylalanine or tryptophan at its end. J is TRBJ2-1 and V is TRBV20-1; the D gene is possibly TRBD2 (5 bases). Germline V lookup: CDR1 DFQATT, CDR2 SNEGSKA (reference sequence). The CDR3 is 16 residues long. V was shortened by 0 bases and J by 0 bases, with 12 bases between the two germline ends. The CDR3 here is CSARDLSGVSYNEQFL. In DNA, the CDR3 is TGCAGTGCTAGAGATCTAAGCGGAGTCTCCTACAATGAGCAGTTCCTC.

This clonotype was counted between two and nine times. The chain uses TRBV7-2 and TRBJ2-7; TRBD2 matches 9 bases. V shed 5 bases, J shed 4 bases, and the junction held 6 bases outside the gene matches. The germline gives CDR1 SGHTA, CDR2 FQGNSA. There are 14 residues in the CDR3. The CDR3 is CASSPGTSRYEQYF. CDR3 sequence (DNA): TGTGCCAGCAGCCCCGGGACTAGCAGATACGAGCAGTACTTC.

The table lists this clonotype with many counts. The chain has TRBV6-2 or TRBV6-3 and TRBJ1-1; D unresolved. CDR3 length equals 14 residues. CDR1 is MNHEY, CDR2 SVGEGT, per germline. V lost 7 bases to trimming and J lost 1 base, with 13 bases between them. The CDR3 here is CASTLAGQNTEAFF. The DNA for the CDR3 is TGTGCCAGCACCCTCGCTGGGCAGAACACTGAAGCTTTCTTT.

This clonotype has a handful of counts. Here the CDR3 reads CASSLSWLRPGELFF. Written as DNA, the CDR3 is TGTGCCAGCAGCTTAAGCTGGTTACGGCCCGGGGAGCTGTTTTTT. The chain employs TRBV11-2 and TRBJ2-2; no reliable D call. Germline loops: CDR1 SGHAT, CDR2 FQNNGV. V dropped 2 bases and J dropped 6 bases, with 13 bases sitting between them. The CDR3 runs to 15 residues.

This clonotype was observed a handful of times. The J gene is TRBJ2-1, the V gene TRBV7-6; weak D call: TRBD2 (5 bases). Germline V lookup: CDR1 SGHVS, CDR2 FNYEAQ. CDR3 length: 12 amino acids. V lost 5 bases, J lost 10 bases, and 12 bases lay in between. The chain's CDR3 is CASSRGLLEQFF. The CDR3 DNA follows: TGTGCCAGCAGCCGAGGGCTTTTGGAGCAGTTCTTC.

This clonotype was found a few times. The chain is built from TRBV6-5 and TRBJ2-2; unclear D gene. V lost 4 bases to trimming and J lost 0 bases, with 9 bases between them. Germline V lookup: CDR1 MNHEY, CDR2 SVGAGI. The CDR3 extends over 15 amino acids. For the CDR3, the DNA is TGTGCCAGCAGTTCGGAACCGTCGAACACCGGGGAGCTGTTTTTT. Protein product: CASSSEPSNTGELFF.

The sample holds a few counts of this clonotype. The gene calls are TRBV15 and TRBJ2-2, with no clear D. The CDR3 runs to 14 residues. V lost 0 bases and J 7 bases, leaving 9 bases between the germline ends. The germline V gene encodes CDR1 LNHNV and CDR2 YYDKDF (reference sequence). CDR3 bases: TGTGCCACCAGCAGAGATGCCTGGGGCGGGGAGCTGTTTTTT. This gives the protein CATSRDAWGGELFF.

V gene TRBV20-1 combines with J gene TRBJ2-2; 8 bases match TRBD1. Germline V gene sequence: CDR1 DFQATT, CDR2 SNEGSKA (reference sequence). The V gene end was trimmed by 3 bases and the J gene end by 4 bases; junction bases not matched to a gene: 7. The CDR3 sequence is 15 residues long. CDR3: CSARAGQGRTGELFF. The CDR3, as DNA: TGCAGTGCTAGGGCTGGACAGGGCCGCACCGGGGAGCTGTTTTTT.

Only a few counts were recorded for this clonotype. The genes are TRBV7-2 and TRBJ2-3; TRBD2 matches 8 bases. The CDR3 sequence is 14 residues long. The J segment lost 4 bases and the V segment lost 3 bases, leaving 3 bases of the junction unmatched. Per the germline V gene, CDR1 is SGHTA and CDR2 is FQGNSA. Written as DNA, the CDR3 is TGTGCCAGCAGCTTTACTAGCGGCTCAGATACGCAGTATTTT. This translates into CASSFTSGSDTQYF. The full variable domain, completed using reference TRBV7-2 and TRBJ2-3, is GAGVSQSPSNKVTEKGKDVELRCDPISGHTALYWYRQSLGQGLEFLIYFQGNSAPDKSGLPSDRFSAERTGGSVSTLTIQRTQQEDSAVYLCASSFTSGSDTQYFGPGTRLTVL.

This clonotype turned up a few times. The rearrangement links TRBV7-9 to TRBJ2-3, with TRBD1 matching 8 bases. Unmatched junction bases numbered 4, after V lost 3 bases and J lost 2 bases. This CDR3 has 15 residues. Germline CDR1 and CDR2: SEHNR and FQNEAQ (reference sequence). The CDR3 loop reads CASSFVRGPTDTQYF. CDR3 nucleotide sequence: TGTGCCAGCAGCTTCGTCAGGGGGCCCACAGATACGCAGTATTTT. Looking up the rest from reference TRBV7-9 and TRBJ2-3 gives the full variable domain: DTGVSQNPRHKITKRGQNVTFRCDPISEHNRLYWYRQTLGQGPEFLTYFQNEAQLEKSRLLSDRFSAERPKGSFSTLEIQRTEQGDSAMYLCASSFVRGPTDTQYFGPGTRLTVL.

The gene calls are TRBV3-1 and TRBJ2-2; D not resolved. The length of the CDR3 is 14 residues. Germline CDR1 reads LGHDT; CDR2 reads YNNKEL (reference sequence). V was pared by 1 base and J by 6 bases, with 9 bases between. CDR3 region: CASSQVDGAGELFF. The CDR3 DNA reads TGTGCCAGCAGCCAAGTTGACGGAGCCGGGGAGCTGTTTTTT. Full variable domain (outside the CDR3, taken from reference TRBV3-1 and TRBJ2-2): DTAVSQTPKYLVTQMGNDKSIKCEQNLGHDTMYWYKQDSKKFLKIMFSYNNKELIINETVPNRFSPKSPDKAHLNLHINSLELGDSAVYFCASSQVDGAGELFFGEGSRLTVL.

This clonotype appeared a few times. The rearrangement joins TRBV7-9 to TRBJ2-7; D perhaps matches TRBD1 (6 bases). This CDR3 contains 13 residues. CDR1 SEHNR and CDR2 FQNEAQ come from the germline V gene (reference sequence). Trimming shortened V by 5 bases and J by 3 bases, and 11 bases separated the two germline ends. The CDR3 coding sequence is TGTGCCAGCAGCCGGGACACTTTCTACGAGCAGTACTTC. Amino acid sequence: CASSRDTFYEQYF.

The chain has TRBV29-1 and TRBJ2-7; possible D gene TRBD1, 5 bases. Looked up from germline, CDR1 is SQVTM and CDR2 is ANQGSEA. This CDR3 is built from 13 residues. V was cut by 3 bases and J by 5 bases, with 14 bases left in between. The CDR3 loop reads CSVEGQGYDEQYF. Written as DNA, the CDR3 is TGCAGCGTTGAGGGGCAGGGTTACGACGAGCAGTACTTC.

The V gene is TRBV5-1, the J gene TRBJ1-1, with D possibly TRBD1 on 6 matching bases. In germline, CDR1 is SGHRS, CDR2 YFSETQ. V lost 4 bases and J lost 0, with 10 bases in between. This CDR3 is built from 14 residues. CDR3: CASSQTGMNTEAFF. The DNA for the CDR3 is TGCGCCAGCAGCCAAACAGGGATGAACACTGAAGCTTTCTTT.

This clonotype was recorded many times. CDR3 bases: TGCAGCGTTGAAGGCGGGACCGCGCAAGAGACCCAGTACTTC. It specifies CSVEGGTAQETQYF. V is TRBV29-1 and J is TRBJ2-5, with D perhaps matching TRBD2 (6 bases). Germline loops: CDR1 SQVTM, CDR2 ANQGSEA. There are 14 residues in the CDR3. The ends were cut back, 1 base at V and 2 bases at J, with 11 bases in the middle.

This clonotype was picked up a small number of times. The CDR3 is CSVDVANTGELFF. The CDR3 nucleotides are TGCAGCGTTGATGTTGCGAACACCGGGGAGCTGTTTTTT. This rearrangement joins TRBV29-1 to TRBJ2-2; D is unclear. Germline V lookup: CDR1 SQVTM, CDR2 ANQGSEA. Trimming cost V 3 bases and J 0 bases, with 5 bases left between them. The CDR3 is 13 residues long.